These 2 T cell receptor beta chains share one sample of origin, sequenced in a study of T cell responses to AZD1222 COVID-19 vaccine. Sequenced by immunoSEQ multiplex PCR; TCRdb stores in-frame clones only, minus some. The table lists about 120,000 clones, roughly 88% of them singletons. Here the sequenced sample was peripheral blood, taken on day 0 of MenACWY control vaccination. All receptors come from an adult in good health.

The chain employs TRBV9 and TRBJ2-3; 10 nucleotides match TRBD2. After removal of 3 bases from V and 2 bases from J, the junction contained 9 bases not matched to a gene. The CDR3 spans 17 residues. The germline gives CDR1 SGDLS, CDR2 YYNGEE. CDR3 protein: CASSAASLAGVTDTQYF. In nucleotides, the CDR3 is TGTGCCAGCAGCGCAGCTTCCCTAGCGGGAGTCACAGATACGCAGTATTTT.

The chain combines TRBV18 with TRBJ2-7; no definite D call. Trimming left V 0 bases short and J 5 bases short, with 14 bases between. Germline CDR1 and CDR2: KGHSH and LQKENI. The length of the CDR3 is 15 residues. CDR3: CASSPPRPGIHEQYF. The CDR3 coding sequence is TGTGCCAGCTCACCACCGAGGCCGGGTATACACGAGCAGTACTTC.